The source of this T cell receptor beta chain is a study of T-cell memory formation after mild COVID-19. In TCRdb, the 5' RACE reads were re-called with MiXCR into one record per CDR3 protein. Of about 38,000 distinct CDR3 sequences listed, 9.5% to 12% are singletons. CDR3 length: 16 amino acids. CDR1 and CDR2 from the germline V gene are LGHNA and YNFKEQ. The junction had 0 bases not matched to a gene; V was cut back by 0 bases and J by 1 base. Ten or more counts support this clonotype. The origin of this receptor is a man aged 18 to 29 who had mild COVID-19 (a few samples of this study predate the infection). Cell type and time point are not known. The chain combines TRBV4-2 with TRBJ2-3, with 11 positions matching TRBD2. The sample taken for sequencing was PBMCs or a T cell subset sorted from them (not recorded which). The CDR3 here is CASSQEGLAGTDTQYF. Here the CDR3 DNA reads TGTGCCAGCAGCCAAGAGGGACTAGCGGGCACAGATACGCAGTATTTT.